These T cell receptor beta chains were read from a single sample in a study of immune characterization of retroperitoneal liposarcoma. TCRdb re-derived calls from the PCR reads in MiXCR, one entry per CDR3 protein. The sample yields a few thousand distinct CDR3 sequences, 35% to 50% seen once. Sequencing used tumor tissue. The receptors were gathered from a male donor with retroperitoneal liposarcoma. The CDR3 runs from the conserved cysteine through the conserved F or W. D genes are given only for firm matches. Expanded clones are given a class, and other clones once, few, many or no size at all.

V gene	clone size	D gene	J gene	CDR3 protein	CDR3 DNA
TRBV6-5	-	-	TRBJ2-3	CASSYSRTADTQYF	TGTGCCAGCAGTTACTCGAGAACCGCAGATACGCAGTATTTT
TRBV7-2	-	-	TRBJ2-7	CASSLARLWSSYEQYF	TGTGCCAGCAGCTTAGCCCGGCTCTGGTCCTCCTACGAGCAGTACTTC
TRBV28	-	TRBD1	TRBJ2-2	CASRVTGTGRTGELFF	TGTGCCAGCAGAGTTACCGGGACAGGGAGAACCGGGGAGCTGTTTTTT
TRBV25-1	-	-	TRBJ2-7	CASGDNPYEQYF	TGTGCCAGCGGGGACAATCCCTACGAGCAGTACTTC
TRBV6-1	few	-	TRBJ2-2	CASSDHTGFGELFF	TGTGCCAGCAGTGACCACACAGGTTTCGGGGAGCTGTTTTTT
TRBV6-1	-	-	TRBJ2-5	CASSEEYRLTAGGMTQYF	TGTGCCAGCAGTGAAGAATATAGGTTGACGGCTGGGGGGATGACCCAGTACTTC
TRBV7-2	once	TRBD1	TRBJ2-2	CASSPRQGDGELFF	TGTGCCAGCAGCCCGCGACAGGGGGACGGGGAGCTGTTTTTT
TRBV7-2	-	-	TRBJ2-2	CASSGGNPGELFF	TGTGCCAGCAGCGGCGGCAATCCCGGGGAGCTGTTTTTT
TRBV6-1	-	-	TRBJ2-1	CASSEEYRLTAGGMTQFF	TGTGCCAGCAGTGAAGAATATAGGTTGACGGCTGGGGGGATGACCCAGTTCTTC
TRBV6-1	-	TRBD2	TRBJ2-3	CASSPRTSPTDTQYF	TGTGCCAGCAGCCCCCGGACTAGCCCTACAGATACGCAGTATTTT
TRBV6-1	-	-	TRBJ1-3	CASSSGLPRGNTIYF	TGTGCCAGCAGTTCGGGTCTACCTCGAGGAAACACCATATATTTT
TRBV12-3/TRBV12-4	-	-	TRBJ2-1	CASSLSGQISYEQFF	TGTGCCAGCAGTTTAAGTGGACAGATTAGCTACGAGCAGTTCTTC
TRBV6-1	few	-	TRBJ2-1	CASSSRPQGTQFF	TGTGCCAGCAGCTCCCGACCCCAAGGGACCCAGTTCTTC
TRBV27	-	-	TRBJ2-3	CASGSRSADTQYF	TGTGCCAGCGGGTCCCGTAGCGCAGATACGCAGTATTTT
TRBV6-1	-	-	TRBJ2-6	CASTDDSSGANVLTF	TGTGCCAGCACTGATGACAGCTCTGGGGCCAACGTCCTGACTTTC
TRBV7-8	-	TRBD2	TRBJ2-3	CASSPRTSGLTDTQYF	TGTGCCAGCAGCCCGAGGACTAGCGGGCTCACAGATACGCAGTATTTT
TRBV6-1	once	-	TRBJ2-3	CASHRADTQYF	TGTGCCAGCCATCGGGCGGATACGCAGTATTTT
TRBV7-2	few	-	TRBJ2-1	CASSLDNYNEQFF	TGTGCCAGCAGCTTGGACAACTACAATGAGCAGTTCTTC
TRBV12-3/TRBV12-4	-	TRBD1	TRBJ2-5	CASSFPGQGVVETQYF	TGTGCCAGCAGTTTCCCGGGACAGGGTGTGGTGGAGACCCAGTACTTC
TRBV3-1	-	-	TRBJ2-3	CASSQDQDTDTQYF	TGTGCCAGCAGCCAAGACCAGGACACAGATACGCAGTATTTT
TRBV6-1	-	-	TRBJ2-5	CASSERQGGSGTQYF	TGTGCCAGCAGTGAAAGGCAGGGGGGATCGGGGACCCAGTACTTC
TRBV12-3/TRBV12-4	-	TRBD1	TRBJ2-5	CASRVDRGIVETQYF	TGTGCCAGCAGGGTGGACAGGGGGATCGTGGAGACCCAGTACTTC
TRBV6-1	-	-	TRBJ1-2	CASSPPGGGGYGYTF	TGTGCCAGCAGTCCTCCCGGGGGCGGCGGATATGGCTACACCTTC
TRBV7-8	-	-	TRBJ1-1	CASSSGHMNTEAFF	TGTGCCAGCAGCTCCGGACACATGAACACTGAAGCTTTCTTT
TRBV6-5	-	-	TRBJ2-1	CASSYSIESGEQFF	TGTGCCAGCAGTTACTCGATTGAGAGTGGTGAGCAGTTCTTC
TRBV6-1	medium-sized	TRBD2	TRBJ2-5	CASKDGGRGEQYF	TGTGCCAGCAAGGATGGCGGGAGGGGGGAGCAGTACTTC